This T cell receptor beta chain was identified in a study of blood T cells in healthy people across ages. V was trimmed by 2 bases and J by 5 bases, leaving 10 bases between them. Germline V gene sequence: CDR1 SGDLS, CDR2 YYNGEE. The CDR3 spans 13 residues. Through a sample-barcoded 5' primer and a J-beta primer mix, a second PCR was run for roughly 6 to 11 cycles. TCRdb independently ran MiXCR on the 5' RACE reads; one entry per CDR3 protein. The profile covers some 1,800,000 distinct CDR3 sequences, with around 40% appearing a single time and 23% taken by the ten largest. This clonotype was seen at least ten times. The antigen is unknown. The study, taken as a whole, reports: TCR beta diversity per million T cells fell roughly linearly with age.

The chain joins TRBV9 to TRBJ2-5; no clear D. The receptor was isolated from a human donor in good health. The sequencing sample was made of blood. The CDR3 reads CASSVGLGETQYF. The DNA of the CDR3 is TGTGCCAGCAGCGTTGGGTTGGGGGAGACCCAGTACTTC.